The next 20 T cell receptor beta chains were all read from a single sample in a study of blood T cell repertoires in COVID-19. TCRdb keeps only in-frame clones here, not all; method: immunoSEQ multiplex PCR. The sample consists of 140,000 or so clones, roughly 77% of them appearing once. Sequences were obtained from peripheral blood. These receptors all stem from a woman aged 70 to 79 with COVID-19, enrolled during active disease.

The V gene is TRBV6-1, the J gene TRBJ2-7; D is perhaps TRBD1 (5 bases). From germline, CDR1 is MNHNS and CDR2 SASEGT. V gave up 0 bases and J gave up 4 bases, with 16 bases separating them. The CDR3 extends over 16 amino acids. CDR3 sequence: CASSEAQGKRGYEQYF. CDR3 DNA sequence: TGTGCCAGCAGTGAAGCGCAGGGTAAGAGAGGTTACGAGCAGTACTTC.

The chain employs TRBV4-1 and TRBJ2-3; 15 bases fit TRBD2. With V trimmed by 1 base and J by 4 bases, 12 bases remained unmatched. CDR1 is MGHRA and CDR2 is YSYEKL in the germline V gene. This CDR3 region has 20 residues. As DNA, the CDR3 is TGCGCCAGCAGCCAAGGCTTCTCGGGGACTAGCGGGGGGCGCCCAGATACGCAGTATTTT. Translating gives CASSQGFSGTSGGRPDTQYF.

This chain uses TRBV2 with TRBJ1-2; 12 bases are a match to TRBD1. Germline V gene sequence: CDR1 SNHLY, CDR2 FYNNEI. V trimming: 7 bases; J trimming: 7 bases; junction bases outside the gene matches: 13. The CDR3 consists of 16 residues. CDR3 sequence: CASNPGGTGGSSGYTF. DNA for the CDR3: TGTGCCAGCAACCCCGGCGGGACAGGGGGCTCTAGTGGCTACACCTTC.

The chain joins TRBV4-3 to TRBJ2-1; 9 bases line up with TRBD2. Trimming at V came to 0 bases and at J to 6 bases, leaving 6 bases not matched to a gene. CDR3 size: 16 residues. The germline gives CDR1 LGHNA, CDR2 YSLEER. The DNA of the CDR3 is TGCGCCAGCAGCCAAGATCAAGCGGGGGGATTCAATGAGCAGTTCTTC. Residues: CASSQDQAGGFNEQFF.

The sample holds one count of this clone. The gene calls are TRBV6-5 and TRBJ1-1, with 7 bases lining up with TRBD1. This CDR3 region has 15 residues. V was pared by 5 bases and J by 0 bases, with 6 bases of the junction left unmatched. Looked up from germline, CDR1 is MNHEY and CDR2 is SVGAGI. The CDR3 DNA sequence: TGTGCCAGCAGTCTAACGACAGGGATGAACACTGAAGCTTTCTTT. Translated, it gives CASSLTTGMNTEAFF.

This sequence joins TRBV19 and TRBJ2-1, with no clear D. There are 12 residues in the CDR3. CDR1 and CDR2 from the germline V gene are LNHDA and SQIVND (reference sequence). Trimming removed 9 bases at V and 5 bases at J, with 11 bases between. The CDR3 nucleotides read TGTGCCAGGGGCCTCCCCCACAATGAGCAGTTCTTC. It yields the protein CARGLPHNEQFF. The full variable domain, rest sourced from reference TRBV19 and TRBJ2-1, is DGGITQSPKYLFRKEGQNVTLSCEQNLNHDAMYWYRQDPGQGLRLIYYSQIVNDFQKGDIAEGYSVSREKKESFPLTVTSAQKNPTAFYLCARGLPHNEQFFGPGTRLTVL.

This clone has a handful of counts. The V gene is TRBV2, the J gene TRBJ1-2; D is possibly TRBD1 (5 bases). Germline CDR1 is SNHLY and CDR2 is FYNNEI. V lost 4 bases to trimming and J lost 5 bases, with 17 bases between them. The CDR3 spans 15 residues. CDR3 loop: CASSGEWYRGYGYTF. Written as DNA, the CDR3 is TGTGCCAGCAGTGGAGAGTGGTACCGGGGGTATGGCTACACCTTC.

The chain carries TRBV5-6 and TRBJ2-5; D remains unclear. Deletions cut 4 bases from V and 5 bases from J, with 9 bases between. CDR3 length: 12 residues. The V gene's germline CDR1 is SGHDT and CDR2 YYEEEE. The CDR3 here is CASSLDRETQYF. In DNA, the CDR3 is TGTGCCAGCAGCCTGGACCGGGAGACCCAGTACTTC.

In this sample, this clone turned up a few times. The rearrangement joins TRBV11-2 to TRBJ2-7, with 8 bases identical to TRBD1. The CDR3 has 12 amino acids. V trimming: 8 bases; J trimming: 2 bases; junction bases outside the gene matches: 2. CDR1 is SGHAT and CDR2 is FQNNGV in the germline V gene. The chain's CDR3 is CASDRGPYEQYF. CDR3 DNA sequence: TGTGCCAGCGACAGGGGTCCCTACGAGCAGTACTTC. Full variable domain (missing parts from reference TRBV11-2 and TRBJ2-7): EAGVAQSPRYKIIEKRQSVAFWCNPISGHATLYWYQQILGQGPKLLIQFQNNGVVDDSQLPKDRFSAERLKGVDSTLKIQPAKLEDSAVYLCASDRGPYEQYFGPGTRLTVT.

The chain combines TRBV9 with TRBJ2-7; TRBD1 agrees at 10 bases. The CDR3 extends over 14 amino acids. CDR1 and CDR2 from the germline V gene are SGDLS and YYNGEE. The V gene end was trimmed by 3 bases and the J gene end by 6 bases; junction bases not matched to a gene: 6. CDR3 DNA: TGTGCCAGCAGCGCAATGACAGGGGGCGCCGAGCAGTACTTC. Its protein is CASSAMTGGAEQYF.

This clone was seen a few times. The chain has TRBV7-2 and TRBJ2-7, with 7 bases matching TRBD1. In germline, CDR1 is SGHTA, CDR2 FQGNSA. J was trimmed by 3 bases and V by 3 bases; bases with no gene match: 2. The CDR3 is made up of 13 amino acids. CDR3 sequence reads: CASSLRQGYEQYF. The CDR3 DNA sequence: TGTGCCAGCAGCTTGCGACAGGGCTACGAGCAGTACTTC.

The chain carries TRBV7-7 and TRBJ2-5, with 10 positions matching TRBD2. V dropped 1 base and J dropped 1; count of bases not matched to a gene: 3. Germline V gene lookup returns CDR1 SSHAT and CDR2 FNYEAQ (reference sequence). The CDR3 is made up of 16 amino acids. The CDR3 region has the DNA TGTGCCAGCAGCTTAGTACTAGCGGGGCGCCAAGAGACCCAGTACTTC. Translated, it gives CASSLVLAGRQETQYF.

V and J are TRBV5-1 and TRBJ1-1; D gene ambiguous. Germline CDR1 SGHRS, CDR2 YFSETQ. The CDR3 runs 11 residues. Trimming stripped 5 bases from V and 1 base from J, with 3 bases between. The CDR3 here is CASRRNTEAFF. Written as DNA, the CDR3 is TGCGCCAGCAGGAGGAACACTGAAGCTTTCTTT.

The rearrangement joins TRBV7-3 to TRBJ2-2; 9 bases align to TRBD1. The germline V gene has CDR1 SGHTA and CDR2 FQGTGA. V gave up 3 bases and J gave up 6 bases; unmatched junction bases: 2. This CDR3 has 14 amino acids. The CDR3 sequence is CASSFRQGAGELFF. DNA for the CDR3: TGTGCCAGCAGCTTCAGACAGGGGGCCGGGGAGCTGTTTTTT.

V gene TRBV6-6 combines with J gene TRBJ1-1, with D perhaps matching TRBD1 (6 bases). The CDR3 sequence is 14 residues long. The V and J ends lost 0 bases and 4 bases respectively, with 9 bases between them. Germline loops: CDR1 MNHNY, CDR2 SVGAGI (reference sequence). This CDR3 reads CASSYSQGLTEAFF. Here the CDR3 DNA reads TGTGCCAGCAGTTACTCGCAGGGGCTCACTGAAGCTTTCTTT.

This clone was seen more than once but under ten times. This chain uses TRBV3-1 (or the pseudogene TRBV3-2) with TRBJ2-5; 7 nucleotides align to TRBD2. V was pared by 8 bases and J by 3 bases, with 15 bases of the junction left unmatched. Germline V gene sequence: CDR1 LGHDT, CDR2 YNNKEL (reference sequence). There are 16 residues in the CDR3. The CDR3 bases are TGTGCCAGCGAACCTGGGGGGGGGTTGGAGAAAGAGACCCAGTACTTC. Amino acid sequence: CASEPGGGLEKETQYF.

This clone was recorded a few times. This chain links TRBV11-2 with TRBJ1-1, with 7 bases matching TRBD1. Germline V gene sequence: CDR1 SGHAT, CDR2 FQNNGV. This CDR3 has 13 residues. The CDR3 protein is CATRGLRNTEAFF. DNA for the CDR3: TGTGCTACCAGGGGGTTGCGGAACACTGAAGCTTTCTTT.

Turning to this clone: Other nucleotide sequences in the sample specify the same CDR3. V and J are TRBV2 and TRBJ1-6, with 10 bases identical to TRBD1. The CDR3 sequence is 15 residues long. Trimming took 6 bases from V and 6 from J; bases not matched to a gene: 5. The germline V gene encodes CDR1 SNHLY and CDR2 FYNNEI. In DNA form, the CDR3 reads TGTGCCAGCAGCGGTGGGGACAGGGGTAATTCACCCCTCCACTTT. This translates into CASSGGDRGNSPLHF.

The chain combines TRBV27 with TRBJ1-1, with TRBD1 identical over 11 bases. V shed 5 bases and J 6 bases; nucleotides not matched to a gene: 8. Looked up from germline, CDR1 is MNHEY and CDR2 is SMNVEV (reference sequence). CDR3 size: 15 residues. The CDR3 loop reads CASSRGTGGLSEAFF. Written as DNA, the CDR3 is TGTGCCAGCAGTAGAGGGACAGGGGGACTTTCTGAAGCTTTCTTT.

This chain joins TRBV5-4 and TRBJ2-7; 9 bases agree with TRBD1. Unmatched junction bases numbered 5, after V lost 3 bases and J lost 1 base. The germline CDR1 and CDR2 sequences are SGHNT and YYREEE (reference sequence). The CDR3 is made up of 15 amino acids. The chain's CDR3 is CASSSRQGGSYEQYF. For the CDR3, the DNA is TGTGCCAGCAGCTCTCGACAGGGGGGGTCCTACGAGCAGTACTTC.